This is a list of T cell receptor beta chains from one sample in a study of regulatory T cells in long-lasting Graves disease. TCRdb analysed the multiplex PCR reads with MiXCR anew, one entry per CDR3 protein. The sample shows hundreds of thousands of distinct CDR3 sequences, less than 20% of them seen only once. Sequencing was performed on peripheral blood mononuclear cells (PBMCs), taken at new diagnosis, from a patient treated with antithyroid drugs. These receptors were taken from a female donor with Graves disease. Each CDR3 is given with its conserved first and last residue. The D gene is left open where the match is weak. Size values are once, few and many counts, or a class for expanded clones, and some rows have none.

few	-	TRBV27	TRBJ2-7	TGTGCCAGCGGGGGACCAATCTTCTACGAGCAGTACTTC	CASGGPIFYEQYF
many	-	TRBV7-2	TRBJ1-1	TGTGCCAGCAGCTTATTACGTCTACGAGCTTTCTTT	CASSLLRLRAFF
-	TRBD2	TRBV24-1	TRBJ2-1	TGTGCCATCCGCGGGTCGGGGGGGTCCTACAATGAGCAGTTCTTC	CAIRGSGGSYNEQFF
many	-	TRBV7-9	TRBJ2-5	TGTGCCAGCAGCTTAGGCGTTGGGCTAGAAGAGACCCAGTACTTC	CASSLGVGLEETQYF
many	-	TRBV9	TRBJ1-2	TGTGCCAGCAGCGTTTCCCTTGGGGGACGGAATTATGGCTACACCTTC	CASSVSLGGRNYGYTF
-	TRBD1	TRBV2	TRBJ1-5	TGTGCCAGCAGTCTCGGACAGGGGGCTCGACAGCCCCAGCATTTT	CASSLGQGARQPQHF
many	-	TRBV20-1	TRBJ2-2	TGCAGTGCTAGAGATTATAGGGGGAGTTCTTGGAACACCGGAGAGCTGTTTTTT	CSARDYRGSSWNTGELFF
many	TRBD2	TRBV13	TRBJ2-3	TGTGCCAGCAGCTTAGGCGAACTAGCGGGAACAGATACGCAGTATTTT	CASSLGELAGTDTQYF
-	-	TRBV6-2/TRBV6-3	TRBJ1-1	TGTGCCAGCAGACCCAACTCAGGGCGGACTGAAGCTTCCTTT	CASRPNSGRTEASF
many	-	TRBV27	TRBJ1-1	TGTGCCAGCCTAGGTAGGAAGGACACTGAAGCTTTCTTT	CASLGRKDTEAFF
many	TRBD1	TRBV12-3/TRBV12-4	TRBJ1-2	TGTGCCAGCAGACCTAATCAACCGGGACAGGGATACGGCTACACCTTC	CASRPNQPGQGYGYTF
many	-	TRBV12-3/TRBV12-4	TRBJ1-5	TGTGCCAGCCGTTGGGGCGGCGGGGGGCACCGTCAGCCCCAGCATTTT	CASRWGGGGHRQPQHF
few	-	TRBV18	TRBJ2-7	TGTGCCAGCTCACCACGGGACACCCCCTACGAGCAGTACTTC	CASSPRDTPYEQYF
many	-	TRBV6-5	TRBJ1-1	TGTGCCAGCAGTTACGGTCCCCGGGACATCGGGCGAACTGAAGCTTTCTTT	CASSYGPRDIGRTEAFF
many	-	TRBV24-1	TRBJ2-4	TGTGCCACCAGTGATACGGGGGAGATAGCCAAAAACATTCAGTACTTC	CATSDTGEIAKNIQYF
-	TRBD2	TRBV27	TRBJ2-1	TGTGCCAGCAGTTTATCTAGCGGGGGGGCTCCCTACAATGAGCAGTTCTTC	CASSLSSGGAPYNEQFF
many	-	TRBV28	TRBJ2-5	TGTGCCAGCAGTTCCGACAGAGTAGAAACGGAGACCCAGTACTTC	CASSSDRVETETQYF
many	-	TRBV7-3	TRBJ1-6	TGTGCCAGCAGCTCAGGTGGGGCGGGGGACTATAATTCACCCCTCCACTTT	CASSSGGAGDYNSPLHF
many	-	TRBV4-1	TRBJ2-2	TGCGCCAGCAGGCGGACAGTGAACACCGGGGAGCTGTTTTTT	CASRRTVNTGELFF
many	-	TRBV12-3/TRBV12-4	TRBJ2-5	TGTGCCAGCAGTTCCAGGCGGGTTGCCCAAGAGACCCAGTACTTC	CASSSRRVAQETQYF
-	-	TRBV6-9	TRBJ1-2	TGTGCCAGCAGTTACCTTCGTGGGGGACTTGGCTACACCTTC	CASSYLRGGLGYTF
-	-	TRBV4-3	TRBJ1-4	TGCGCCAGCAGCCAAGATCGAGCAGGGTTAAAGACTAATGAAAAACTGTTTTTT	CASSQDRAGLKTNEKLFF